A single sample gave rise to the 31 T cell receptor beta chains below, sequenced in a study of PD-1 blockade in classical Hodgkin lymphoma. No patient escaped relapse after autologous stem cell transplantation, and brentuximab vedotin exposure varied. Produced via immunoSEQ multiplex PCR; TCRdb's table is partial and in-frame only. The table includes about 86,000 clones, 75% to 90% detected once. Specimen: peripheral blood mononuclear cells (PBMCs), collected before the second cycle of nivolumab. The source of these receptors is a human donor with classical Hodgkin lymphoma.

This sequence joins TRBV5-6 and TRBJ1-1; TRBD1 aligns across 10 bases. V trimming: 7 bases; J trimming: 4 bases; junction bases outside the gene matches: 4. This CDR3 has 13 residues. CDR1 is SGHDT, CDR2 YYEEEE, per germline. The CDR3 coding sequence is TGTGCCAGCTTCCGGACAGGGGGCACTGAAGCTTTCTTT. Translated, it gives CASFRTGGTEAFF.

This clone was observed once. The V call is TRBV5-4, the J call TRBJ1-5, with D uncertain. Germline values: CDR1 SGHNT, CDR2 YYREEE (reference sequence). With 0 bases removed from V and 4 bases from J, the gap between germline ends came to 14 bases. The CDR3 has 16 residues. CDR3 nucleotide sequence: TGTGCCAGCAGCTTGGTTTCCGAGGACGGTAATCAGCCCCAGCATTTT. As protein: CASSLVSEDGNQPQHF.

The chain uses TRBV4-1 and TRBJ2-2; 9 nucleotides match TRBD1. The ends lost 0 bases at V and 7 bases at J; junction bases unmatched: 6. The CDR3 length is 16 residues. CDR1 is MGHRA and CDR2 is YSYEKL in the germline V gene. DNA for the CDR3: TGCGCCAGCAGCCAAGATAACAGGGGGCCCGGCGGGGAGCTGTTTTTT. Residues: CASSQDNRGPGGELFF.

The V gene is TRBV5-4, the J gene TRBJ2-2; D is undetermined. Germline V lookup: CDR1 SGHNT, CDR2 YYREEE (reference sequence). The CDR3 loop spans 13 amino acids. Trimming cost V 4 bases and J 5 bases, with 9 bases left between them. CDR3 sequence reads: CASSPLGTGELFF. CDR3 nucleotides: TGTGCCAGCAGCCCCTTAGGGACCGGGGAGCTGTTTTTT. Together with reference TRBV5-4 and TRBJ2-2, the CDR3 gives the full variable domain: ETGVTQSPTHLIKTRGQQVTLRCSSQSGHNTVSWYQQALGQGPQFIFQYYREEENGRGNFPPRFSGLQFPNYSSELNVNALELDDSALYLCASSPLGTGELFFGEGSRLTVL.

V is TRBV10-1 and J is TRBJ2-3; 16 bases line up with TRBD2. The CDR3 is made up of 17 amino acids. Trimming took 6 bases from V and 2 from J; bases not matched to a gene: 5. Germline V gives CDR1 WNHNN, CDR2 SYGVQD (reference sequence). This CDR3 reads CASRGTSGGAATDTQYF. CDR3 in DNA: TGCGCCAGCAGGGGGACTAGCGGGGGGGCCGCCACAGATACGCAGTATTTT.

This clone was counted once. The V gene is TRBV10-2, the J gene TRBJ2-5; D remains unclear. The germline gives CDR1 WSHSY, CDR2 SAAADI. Trimming stripped 8 bases from V and 2 bases from J, with 12 bases between. CDR3 size: 13 residues. The CDR3 bases are TGCGCCAGCGGTGTCTGGAAACAAGAGACCCAGTACTTC. The encoded protein is CASGVWKQETQYF.

The V gene is TRBV5-1, the J gene TRBJ2-7, with D maybe TRBD1 (7 bases). The germline V and J ends were trimmed by 4 bases and 1 base, with 9 bases remaining between them. Germline V gene data show CDR1 as SGHRS and CDR2 as YFSETQ. The CDR3 extends over 13 amino acids. The CDR3 nucleotides are TGCGCCAGCAGCGCGGGACAGTCCTACGAGCAGTACTTC. The encoded protein is CASSAGQSYEQYF.

CDR3 amino acids: CATSREGRGVHQPQHF. The CDR3 DNA reads TGTGCCACCAGCAGAGAAGGCAGGGGGGTACATCAGCCCCAGCATTTT. V usage is TRBV15 and J usage is TRBJ1-5; 7 bases are a match to TRBD1. Germline CDR1 LNHNV, CDR2 YYDKDF (reference sequence). The CDR3 spans 16 residues. The J segment lost 5 bases and the V segment lost 0 bases, leaving 7 bases of the junction unmatched.

The chain recombines TRBV6-1 with TRBJ2-3; TRBD1 matches at 8 bases. Trimming at V came to 7 bases and at J to 3 bases, leaving 9 bases not matched to a gene. The CDR3 contains 15 residues. Germline values: CDR1 MNHNS, CDR2 SASEGT. CDR3 sequence: CASKSTGGLTDTQYF. The CDR3, as DNA: TGTGCCAGCAAATCAACAGGGGGTTTGACAGATACGCAGTATTTT.

The chain has TRBV29-1 and TRBJ2-1; 13 bases are shared with TRBD2. CDR3 length: 19 residues. Germline CDR1 reads SQVTM; CDR2 reads ANQGSEA. V dropped 3 bases and J dropped 0; count of bases not matched to a gene: 11. CDR3 residues: CSVEGPGLAGILSYNEQFF. CDR3 DNA sequence: TGCAGCGTTGAGGGGCCGGGACTAGCGGGAATCCTCTCCTACAATGAGCAGTTCTTC.

V and J are TRBV2 and TRBJ1-5; no definite D call. Trimming stripped 7 bases from V and 4 bases from J, with 8 bases between. In germline, CDR1 is SNHLY, CDR2 FYNNEI. This CDR3 spans 12 amino acids. CDR3 loop: CASNIYNQPQHF. The CDR3 DNA follows: TGTGCCAGCAACATATATAATCAGCCCCAGCATTTT.

The sample holds one count of this clone. The CDR3 spells CASSEDLYNEQFF. The CDR3 region has the DNA TGTGCCAGTAGTGAGGACCTTTACAATGAGCAGTTCTTC. The chain has TRBV19 and TRBJ2-1; unclear D gene. Germline V gene lookup returns CDR1 LNHDA and CDR2 SQIVND (reference sequence). CDR3 size: 13 residues. V was pared by 5 bases and J by 4 bases, with 9 bases between. Combining the CDR3 with reference TRBV19 and TRBJ2-1 gives the whole variable domain DGGITQSPKYLFRKEGQNVTLSCEQNLNHDAMYWYRQDPGQGLRLIYYSQIVNDFQKGDIAEGYSVSREKKESFPLTVTSAQKNPTAFYLCASSEDLYNEQFFGPGTRLTVL.

This clone was observed a few times. This chain connects TRBV27 to TRBJ2-2, with TRBD2 identical over 9 bases. CDR3 length: 13 amino acids. The germline gives CDR1 MNHEY, CDR2 SMNVEV (reference sequence). J lost 5 bases, V lost 10 bases, and 5 bases had no gene match. The CDR3 DNA sequence: TGTGCCACCATAGCGGGGGAAACCGGGGAGCTGTTTTTT. It specifies CATIAGETGELFF.

V is TRBV6-5 and J is TRBJ2-7, with 11 bases fitting TRBD2. After removal of 2 bases from V and 4 bases from J, the junction contained 7 bases not matched to a gene. Per the germline V gene, CDR1 is MNHEY and CDR2 is SVGAGI. The CDR3 sequence is 16 residues long. In DNA, the CDR3 is TGTGCCAGCAGTTACGGCCTAGCGGGGGGCGGGTACGAGCAGTACTTC. Its translation: CASSYGLAGGGYEQYF.

The chain couples TRBV7-9 to TRBJ2-2, with a weak D call TRBD1 (5 bases). The CDR3 length is 15 residues. Germline lookup yields CDR1 SEHNR and CDR2 FQNEAQ (reference sequence). With 1 base removed from V and 6 bases from J, the gap between germline ends came to 12 bases. The CDR3 reads CASSLVMGHAGELFF. The CDR3, as DNA: TGTGCCAGCAGCTTAGTTATGGGGCACGCCGGGGAGCTGTTTTTT. Filled out from reference TRBV7-9 and TRBJ2-2, the complete variable domain reads DTGVSQNPRHKITKRGQNVTFRCDPISEHNRLYWYRQTLGQGPEFLTYFQNEAQLEKSRLLSDRFSAERPKGSFSTLEIQRTEQGDSAMYLCASSLVMGHAGELFFGEGSRLTVL.

This chain joins TRBV6-1 and TRBJ1-1, with D unclear. The V gene lost 4 bases and the J gene lost 3 bases, with 9 bases spanning the gap. The CDR3 is made up of 13 amino acids. The germline CDR1 and CDR2 sequences are MNHNS and SASEGT. The CDR3 bases are TGTGCCAGCAGTGCAGCAGGTTACACTGAAGCTTTCTTT. Its translation is CASSAAGYTEAFF.

The CDR3 coding sequence is TGTGCCACCACGGACAGGGGGGATACGCAGTATTTT. Translation gives CATTDRGDTQYF. This rearrangement joins TRBV19 to TRBJ2-3; TRBD1 aligns across 10 bases. The CDR3 totals 12 residues. The J segment lost 6 bases and the V segment lost 10 bases, leaving 4 bases of the junction unmatched. Germline V lookup: CDR1 LNHDA, CDR2 SQIVND (reference sequence). Using reference TRBV19 and TRBJ2-3 for the parts outside the CDR3, the full variable domain is DGGITQSPKYLFRKEGQNVTLSCEQNLNHDAMYWYRQDPGQGLRLIYYSQIVNDFQKGDIAEGYSVSREKKESFPLTVTSAQKNPTAFYLCATTDRGDTQYFGPGTRLTVL.

This chain joins TRBV6-6 and TRBJ2-1; no reliable D call. The CDR3 consists of 11 residues. Germline assignment: CDR1 MNHNY and CDR2 SVGAGI (reference sequence). Trimming took 6 bases from V and 5 from J, leaving 5 bases between them. CDR3 protein: CASSPNNEQFF. In nucleotides, the CDR3 is TGTGCCAGCAGCCCTAACAATGAGCAGTTCTTC.

The chain combines TRBV28 with TRBJ2-7, with D unresolved. There are 14 residues in the CDR3. In germline, CDR1 is MDHEN, CDR2 SYDVKM. The V end lost 6 bases, the J end lost 4 bases, and 16 bases lay between the germline ends. CDR3 sequence (DNA): TGTGCCAGCAGCGCCCCGCGCCCGAATTACGAGCAGTACTTC. This encodes CASSAPRPNYEQYF.

The chain carries TRBV27 and TRBJ2-1; 10 bases fit TRBD1. Unmatched junction bases numbered 4, after V lost 6 bases and J lost 8 bases. Germline CDR1 reads MNHEY; CDR2 reads SMNVEV (reference sequence). CDR3 length: 13 amino acids. CDR3 sequence: CASSDRGHYEQFF. Written as DNA, the CDR3 is TGTGCCAGCAGCGACAGGGGGCATTATGAGCAGTTCTTC.

The chain employs TRBV2 and TRBJ2-5; D call uncertain. The V gene lost 0 bases and the J gene lost 5 bases, with 13 bases spanning the gap. Per germline, CDR1 SNHLY and CDR2 FYNNEI. The CDR3 spans 15 residues. Here the CDR3 DNA reads TGTGCCAGCAGTGAAGCGCTTCAAGGTCGGGAGACCCAGTACTTC. It translates to CASSEALQGRETQYF.

The chain uses TRBV11-2 and TRBJ2-3, with D maybe TRBD1 (6 bases). In germline, CDR1 is SGHAT, CDR2 FQNNGV. This CDR3 region has 16 residues. V shed 0 bases and J shed 6 bases, with 16 bases lying between them. For the CDR3, the DNA is TGTGCCAGCAGCTTAGAAGGCGCACAGGGTGGGGATACGCAGTATTTT. Its translation: CASSLEGAQGGDTQYF.

The J gene is TRBJ2-3, the V gene TRBV10-1; 13 bases match TRBD2. Germline values: CDR1 WNHNN, CDR2 SYGVQD (reference sequence). The CDR3 is made up of 17 amino acids. The J segment lost 5 bases and the V segment lost 3 bases, leaving 8 bases of the junction unmatched. The CDR3 protein is CASSDPGLAGDLDTQYF. The CDR3 DNA reads as TGCGCCAGCAGTGACCCCGGACTAGCGGGGGATTTAGATACGCAGTATTTT.

The rearrangement joins TRBV5-6 to TRBJ1-2; 7 bases align to TRBD1. In germline, CDR1 is SGHDT, CDR2 YYEEEE. Trimming took 2 bases from V and 5 from J; bases not matched to a gene: 6. This CDR3 spans 14 amino acids. The CDR3 region is CASSFTDRDYGYTF. CDR3 bases: TGTGCCAGCAGCTTCACCGACAGGGATTATGGCTACACCTTC.

This chain uses TRBV6-5 with TRBJ1-2; D remains unclear. Per the germline V gene, CDR1 is MNHEY and CDR2 is SVGAGI. V lost 3 bases and J lost 8, with 10 bases in between. The CDR3 runs to 12 residues. The CDR3 spells CASSYPLEGYTF. The CDR3, as DNA: TGTGCCAGCAGTTATCCCCTAGAAGGCTACACCTTC.

V and J are TRBV28 and TRBJ2-3; 11 bases fit TRBD2. The V gene's germline CDR1 is MDHEN and CDR2 SYDVKM. V shed 6 bases, J shed 10 bases, and the junction held 12 bases outside the gene matches. The CDR3 spans 15 residues. Here the CDR3 reads CASRFTSGGEVAQYF. The DNA of the CDR3 is TGTGCCAGCAGATTCACTAGCGGGGGTGAGGTGGCGCAGTATTTT.

The genes are TRBV28 and TRBJ1-4; perhaps TRBD1 as D (6 bases). V was trimmed by 9 bases and J by 3 bases, leaving 14 bases between them. CDR3 length: 14 residues. Germline V CDR1 and CDR2: MDHEN, SYDVKM. This CDR3 is CASGGGPPNEKLFF. The CDR3 DNA is TGTGCCAGTGGAGGGGGTCCGCCTAATGAAAAACTGTTTTTT.

The CDR3 nucleotides read TGTGCCAGCAGCTACCGCATGGGTACGGCTAATGAAAAACTGTTTTTT. It specifies CASSYRMGTANEKLFF. The V call is TRBV27, the J call TRBJ1-4; D is undetermined. V was clipped by 6 bases and J by 3 bases, with 17 bases between them. Germline V gene sequence: CDR1 MNHEY, CDR2 SMNVEV (reference sequence). The CDR3 is 16 residues long.

The chain is built from TRBV29-1 and TRBJ2-1, with D maybe TRBD1 (6 bases). Trimming pared 3 bases from V and 2 bases from J, leaving 14 bases between. CDR3 size: 15 residues. Germline values: CDR1 SQVTM, CDR2 ANQGSEA. The chain's CDR3 is CSVDSNRVPYNEQFF. As DNA, the CDR3 is TGCAGCGTTGACTCTAACAGGGTCCCCTACAATGAGCAGTTCTTC.

The rearrangement uses TRBV5-4 and TRBJ1-2; perhaps TRBD1 as D (6 bases). Germline CDR1 reads SGHNT; CDR2 reads YYREEE (reference sequence). CDR3 length: 13 amino acids. Trimming took off 6 bases at V and 3 bases at J, with 12 bases between the two ends. CDR3 sequence: CASKRGGDYGYTF. In DNA form, the CDR3 reads TGTGCCAGCAAAAGGGGGGGCGACTATGGCTACACCTTC. Full variable domain (remainder filled in from reference TRBV5-4 and TRBJ1-2): ETGVTQSPTHLIKTRGQQVTLRCSSQSGHNTVSWYQQALGQGPQFIFQYYREEENGRGNFPPRFSGLQFPNYSSELNVNALELDDSALYLCASKRGGDYGYTFGSGTRLTVV.

This rearrangement joins TRBV28 to TRBJ2-1; D call uncertain. Germline assignment: CDR1 MDHEN and CDR2 SYDVKM. Trimming removed 7 bases at V and 3 bases at J, with 7 bases between. The CDR3 length is 12 residues. The CDR3 DNA reads TGTGCCAGCACCCACCGCTACAATGAGCAGTTCTTC. This sequence encodes CASTHRYNEQFF.